This TCR beta chain was sequenced for a study of T cell repertoires in cytomegalovirus infection (dated by TCRdb to between 2018 and 2020). Notes on the research overall: Donor HLA type was relevant to the analysis, because carriage of CMV infection together with the matching HLA type was indicated by public TCR beta signatures. What the work shows at the level of the full study, not this receptor alone: In the ex vivo response, HLA-C-restricted CMV-specific TCR beta clonotypes were dominant, and in two of eight donors the single most frequent clonotype came from this HLA-C-restricted group. Cumulative frequency of public TCR beta family members discriminated carriers of CMV infection plus the relevant HLA type in this cohort and an independent roughly 340-donor cohort.

TCRdb shows the sequencer as Illumina HiSeq 1500. TCRdb trimmed the raw reads at Q25, called clones with MiXCR and kept productive beta chains. Rows with a matching CDR3 protein are joined into one entry that keeps the most common DNA and genes. The sample data list almost 550,000 distinct CDR3 sequences, and approximately 16% of these were observed just once. 20% to 30% of the sample lies in the top ten. Concerning this clonotype: Its antigen is not yet known. No much larger clone exists at a distance of one base, and base qualities are not known.

Via the germline V gene, CDR1 is MGHRA and CDR2 YSYEKL. Germline trimming: 0 bases from V, 7 bases from J; junction bases outside gene matches: 6. The CDR3 spans 15 residues, from the cysteine through the phenylalanine. CDR3 DNA is the only sequence kept; it has 45 bases, read in frame from the first base. This receptor was identified in a human donor in good health (CMV status not recorded). Some clones in this sample may be carry-over from other donors' samples. Sequences were obtained from CD8+ T cells from PBMCs. The V and J genes are TRBV4-1 and TRBJ1-5; TRBD1 agrees with 7 junctional bases. The nucleotide sequence is given as TGCGCCAGCAGCCAAGATGACAGGGCGCACCAGCCCCAGCATTTT. This codes for CASSQDDRAHQPQHF.